The 12 T cell receptor beta chains below were found in one sample sequenced in a study of blood T cell repertoires in COVID-19. Assay used: immunoSEQ multiplex PCR; TCRdb lists only in-frame clones, some missing. The data show about 380,000 clones, with approximately 87% seen just once and 1% to 1.5% held by the top ten. The specimen was PBMCs or T cells enriched from blood (not recorded which). These TCRs come from a man younger than 40 who had recovered from COVID-19.

The chain carries TRBV30 and TRBJ1-5, with D unresolved. Per the germline V gene, CDR1 is GTSNPN and CDR2 is SVGIG (reference sequence). Trimming stripped 5 bases from V and 3 bases from J, with 14 bases between. CDR3 length: 14 residues. This CDR3 is CAWAPGRVNQPQHF. In DNA form, the CDR3 reads TGTGCCTGGGCCCCGGGGAGGGTCAATCAGCCCCAGCATTTT.

The chain combines TRBV10-3 with TRBJ2-7; 9 bases fit TRBD1. Trimming removed 6 bases from V and 0 bases from J; junction bases left unmatched: 6. The CDR3 loop spans 15 amino acids. Looked up from germline, CDR1 is ENHRY and CDR2 is SYGVKD. The CDR3 DNA sequence: TGTGCCATCAGGATGGACAGGGGAGTCTCCTACGAGCAGTACTTC. Its protein is CAIRMDRGVSYEQYF.

The J gene is TRBJ1-1, the V gene TRBV18, with TRBD1 as a possible D gene (6 bases). The CDR3 has 14 amino acids. Germline V gives CDR1 KGHSH, CDR2 LQKENI. The germline V and J ends were trimmed by 6 bases and 4 bases, with 15 bases remaining between them. This CDR3 reads CASSQTGKGTEAFF. For the CDR3, the DNA is TGTGCCAGCTCGCAAACAGGGAAGGGCACTGAAGCTTTCTTT.

This clone was seen only once. J is TRBJ2-4 and V is TRBV5-6; possible D gene TRBD1, 6 bases. The V and J ends lost 3 bases and 9 bases respectively, with 13 bases between them. Germline assignment: CDR1 SGHDT and CDR2 YYEEEE. The CDR3 has 13 amino acids. The CDR3 reads CASSSVQGGIQYF. As DNA, the CDR3 is TGTGCCAGCAGCTCCGTACAGGGCGGCATTCAGTACTTC.

J is TRBJ2-5 and V is TRBV5-1; tentatively, D is TRBD2 (5 bases). The length of the CDR3 is 14 residues. The germline V gene has CDR1 SGHRS and CDR2 YFSETQ. V was pared by 1 base and J by 1 base, with 8 bases between. The CDR3 is CASSLTAAQETQYF. The CDR3 nucleotides are TGCGCCAGCAGCTTGACAGCGGCCCAAGAGACCCAGTACTTC. The entire variable domain, with the rest obtained from reference TRBV5-1 and TRBJ2-5, is as follows: KAGVTQTPRYLIKTRGQQVTLSCSPISGHRSVSWYQQTPGQGLQFLFEYFSETQRNKGNFPGRFSGRQFSNSRSEMNVSTLELGDSALYLCASSLTAAQETQYFGPGTRLLVL.

A few counts support this clone. V usage is TRBV6-2 or TRBV6-3 and J usage is TRBJ2-7, with unresolved D. The germline V and J ends were trimmed by 6 bases and 3 bases, with 9 bases remaining between them. CDR1 and CDR2 (germline): MNHEY, SVGEGT. There are 12 residues in the CDR3. CDR3: CASSFRHYEQYF. For the CDR3, the DNA is TGTGCCAGCAGCTTCAGACACTACGAGCAGTACTTC.

The gene calls are TRBV5-7 and TRBJ1-2; D is perhaps TRBD1 (5 bases). TRBV5-7 is treated as an ORF (open reading frame) with a function not yet certain. The CDR3 has 13 residues. V lost 4 bases and J 6 bases, leaving 13 bases between the germline ends. CDR3 protein: CASSPRRGDGYTF. CDR3 nucleotide sequence: TGTGCCAGCAGCCCGAGGCGGGGGGATGGCTACACCTTC.

The chain employs TRBV7-9 and TRBJ2-7; tentatively, D is TRBD1 (5 bases). This CDR3 is built from 12 residues. CDR1 is SEHNR and CDR2 is FQNEAQ in the germline V gene (reference sequence). The V end was cut by 7 bases, the J end by 1 base, with 8 bases between. The CDR3 DNA reads TGTGCCAGCATGGGGCGGTCCTACGAGCAGTACTTC. Residues: CASMGRSYEQYF.

This chain uses TRBV27 with TRBJ1-2, with D hard to call. Germline assignment: CDR1 MNHEY and CDR2 SMNVEV (reference sequence). This CDR3 contains 13 residues. The ends were cut back, 2 bases at V and 5 bases at J, with 9 bases in the middle. The CDR3 DNA sequence: TGTGCCAGCAGTTTAGTTCTCGGTTATGGCTACACCTTC. Amino acids: CASSLVLGYGYTF.

The chain is built from TRBV12-5 and TRBJ2-5, with D perhaps TRBD2 (6 bases). The CDR3 loop spans 12 amino acids. With 10 bases removed from V and 5 bases from J, the gap between germline ends came to 14 bases. Per germline, CDR1 LGHNT and CDR2 FRNRAP. The CDR3 reads CATAKRAETQYF. In nucleotides, the CDR3 is TGTGCTACAGCAAAGCGGGCTGAGACCCAGTACTTC.

This chain links TRBV27 with TRBJ1-2; 9 positions agree with TRBD1. The junction had 7 bases not matched to a gene; V was cut back by 7 bases and J by 4 bases. Looked up from germline, CDR1 is MNHEY and CDR2 is SMNVEV (reference sequence). The CDR3 covers 14 residues. CDR3 coding DNA: TGTGCCAGCACACGCCCGGGACAGGGCTATGGCTACACCTTC. Its translation: CASTRPGQGYGYTF.

The chain couples TRBV12-5 to TRBJ1-5; 8 positions agree with TRBD1. Trimming took 5 bases from V and 8 from J; bases not matched to a gene: 8. Germline lookup yields CDR1 LGHNT and CDR2 FRNRAP. The CDR3 loop spans 14 amino acids. The CDR3 loop is CASGDPGTGEPQHF. CDR3 sequence (DNA): TGTGCTAGTGGTGACCCCGGGACAGGTGAGCCCCAGCATTTT.